These T cell receptor beta chains were read from a single sample in a study of OX40 agonist ivuxolimab in advanced cancers. Clones were sequenced by immunoSEQ multiplex PCR, and TCRdb holds only the in-frame ones, with some missing. This sample carries tens of thousands of clones, 80% to 95% of them seen once, and the ten largest clones take 0.25% to 0.35%. The starting material was CD4+ or CD8+ T cells sorted from blood, obtained in a trial of the OX40 agonist ivuxolimab. These receptors were obtained from an adult with an advanced solid tumor such as melanoma, head and neck, liver or kidney cancer. The CDR3 runs from the conserved cysteine through the conserved F or W. The D gene is left open where the match is weak. Only some rows state a clone size, as once, few, many or a class for expanded clones.

V,size,D,J,DNA,CDR3
TRBV11-2,NA,NA,TRBJ2-1,TGTGCCAGCAGCATCGGGACACCCTCCTACAATGAGCAGTTCTTC,CASSIGTPSYNEQFF
TRBV5-1,NA,NA,TRBJ2-5,TGCGCCAGCAGCTTGATGGTGCCGGAGACCCAGTACTTC,CASSLMVPETQYF
TRBV5-1,NA,NA,TRBJ1-4,TGCGCCAGCAGCGCACAGACAACTAATGAAAAACTGTTTTTT,CASSAQTTNEKLFF
TRBV9,NA,TRBD1,TRBJ1-5,TGTGCCAGCAGCTCACATACAGGGGGAGGCAATCAGCCCCAGCATTTT,CASSSHTGGGNQPQHF
TRBV2,NA,NA,TRBJ1-6,TGTGCCAGCAAACCGACAGAGACGAATTCACCCCTCCACTTT,CASKPTETNSPLHF
TRBV19,NA,NA,TRBJ1-6,TGTGCCAGTGGGGCTTGGGGTGCGGGTTCACCCCTCCACTTT,CASGAWGAGSPLHF
TRBV27,NA,NA,TRBJ2-2,TGTGCCAGCAGTTCCTCCACCGGGGAGCTGTTTTTT,CASSSSTGELFF
TRBV2,NA,NA,TRBJ2-7,TGTGCCATCCCGGAGGGTGACGAGCAGTACTTC,CAIPEGDEQYF
TRBV10-3,few,NA,TRBJ1-5,TGTGCCACCAGACCCTTGATAGGCCAGCCCCAGCATTTT,CATRPLIGQPQHF
TRBV7-9,NA,TRBD1,TRBJ1-5,TGTGCCAGCAGCTTGGAGGACAGGGGGCTAGACAATCAGCCCCAGCATTTT,CASSLEDRGLDNQPQHF
TRBV5-4,NA,NA,TRBJ1-6,TGTGCCAGCAGCTCCTGGGGACTCGGTAATTCACCCCTCCACTTT,CASSSWGLGNSPLHF
TRBV2,NA,TRBD1,TRBJ1-1,TGTGCCAGCAGAATGGACAGGCCGAACACTGAAGCTTTCTTT,CASRMDRPNTEAFF
TRBV6-5,NA,TRBD1,TRBJ1-2,TGTGCCAGCAGTTTCGGTTTGACAGGGAGTACTGGCTACACCTTC,CASSFGLTGSTGYTF
TRBV14,once,NA,TRBJ1-1,TGTGCCAGCAGCCAAGGATCATGGCAGGGGTCCACTGAAGCTTTCTTT,CASSQGSWQGSTEAFF
TRBV14,NA,NA,TRBJ1-2,TGTGCCAGCAGCCAAGAGCCAGGGAAATGGTATGGCTACACCTTC,CASSQEPGKWYGYTF
TRBV7-6,NA,TRBD1,TRBJ1-4,TGTGCCAGCAGCCGTGGACAGGGGGATGAAAAACTGTTTTTT,CASSRGQGDEKLFF
TRBV11-2,NA,TRBD1,TRBJ1-2,TGTGCCAGCAGCTTAGAGGGACAGGGGGCATCTGGCTACACCTTC,CASSLEGQGASGYTF
TRBV5-5,NA,TRBD1,TRBJ1-4,TGTGCCAGCAGCTCCCCCTGGACAGGGGATGAAAAACTGTTTTTT,CASSSPWTGDEKLFF
TRBV6-1,NA,TRBD2,TRBJ2-3,TGTGCCAGCAGTGGAACCCGGGGGGGTCTCGCAGATACGCAGTATTTT,CASSGTRGGLADTQYF
TRBV5-1,NA,NA,TRBJ2-1,TGCGCCAGCAGCTTAAGTGGCGGTTCAACCCTCAATGAGCAGTTCTTC,CASSLSGGSTLNEQFF
TRBV7-9,NA,NA,TRBJ2-1,TGTGCCAGCAGCTTAAGGACAGCCGCCTACAATGAGCAGTTCTTC,CASSLRTAAYNEQFF
TRBV19,NA,TRBD1,TRBJ1-4,TGTGCCAGTAGGAAACAGGGGGCAGCAGGAGAAAAACTGTTTTTT,CASRKQGAAGEKLFF
TRBV5-1,NA,NA,TRBJ2-2,TGCGCCAGCAGCTACCGGACAGCGGGCACCGGGGAGCTGTTTTTT,CASSYRTAGTGELFF
TRBV6-5,NA,NA,TRBJ1-2,TGTGCCAGTTTGCACCCTAACTATGGCTACACCTTC,CASLHPNYGYTF
TRBV19,NA,TRBD1,TRBJ2-6,TGTGCCAGTAGTGTTGGGACAGCGACTGGGGCCAACGTCCTGACTTTC,CASSVGTATGANVLTF
TRBV28,NA,NA,TRBJ1-2,TGTGCCAGCAGCCCGGACACCCTCTATGGCTACACCTTC,CASSPDTLYGYTF
TRBV19,once,TRBD1,TRBJ1-2,TGTGCCAGAATTAAGGGGGCCACCTTC,CARIKGATF
TRBV27,NA,TRBD1,TRBJ1-2,TGTGCCAGCAGTACCCGGGACAGCCCCTATGGCTACACCTTC,CASSTRDSPYGYTF
TRBV29-1,few,NA,TRBJ1-1,TGCAGCGTTGAACCCGGGGTCACTGAAGCTTTCTTT,CSVEPGVTEAFF
TRBV28,NA,NA,TRBJ1-5,TGTGCCAGCAGTCAGCCCGGGCCAGCTCAGCCCCAGCATTTT,CASSQPGPAQPQHF
TRBV18,NA,TRBD1,TRBJ1-2,TGTGCCAGCTCACCAGGCGATCTAGGACAGGGTCGTCTCGGCTACACCTTC,CASSPGDLGQGRLGYTF
TRBV6-6,NA,NA,TRBJ2-1,TGTGCCAGCAGTTACGGAGGGGGCGGGTACAATGAGCAGTTCTTC,CASSYGGGGYNEQFF
TRBV9,NA,NA,TRBJ1-5,TGTGCCAGCAGCGTTGTCCCCCTTGGGGGTCAGCCCCAGCATTTT,CASSVVPLGGQPQHF
TRBV13,NA,TRBD1,TRBJ2-1,TGTGCCAGCAGCCGGACAGGGGTACCCTACAATGAGCAGTTCTTC,CASSRTGVPYNEQFF
TRBV27,NA,TRBD1,TRBJ1-1,TGTGCCAGCAGTTCCCTGACAGGGGGGAAGACTGAAGCTTTCTTT,CASSSLTGGKTEAFF
TRBV6-4,NA,NA,TRBJ2-1,TGTGCCAGCAGAAGTGACAGTTACAATGAGCAGTTCTTC,CASRSDSYNEQFF
TRBV21-1,NA,NA,TRBJ1-3,TGTGCCAGCAGCGCCGACCTGGGACAGGGTGTCTTCTGGTCGGGCTGGAACACCATATATTTT,CASSADLGQGVFWSGWNTIYF
TRBV29-1,NA,NA,TRBJ1-1,TGCAGCGTAAGCGCGACGTCCGTGGGGACTGAAGCTTTCTTT,CSVSATSVGTEAFF
TRBV6-5,NA,TRBD1,TRBJ1-3,TGTGCCAGCAGTTACTCCGCAGGGGGAGCAGGAAACACCATATATTTT,CASSYSAGGAGNTIYF
TRBV4-1,NA,NA,TRBJ2-6,TGCGCCAGCAGCCAAGATAGGGGGACCGGGGCCAACGTCCTGACTTTC,CASSQDRGTGANVLTF
TRBV6-5,NA,TRBD2,TRBJ2-3,TGTGCCAGCGGATCGGGGGGGGTCACAGATACGCAGTATTTT,CASGSGGVTDTQYF
TRBV27,NA,NA,TRBJ1-2,TGTGCCAGCAGTTTGGGAGAATCCTATGGCTACACCTTC,CASSLGESYGYTF
TRBV7-9,NA,NA,TRBJ2-3,TGTGCCAGCAGCCCGGGGGGCATGGGGAGAACGGGTACGCAGTATTTT,CASSPGGMGRTGTQYF
TRBV7-8,NA,TRBD1,TRBJ2-7,TGTGCCAGCAGCTTAAGAGGGACAGAGTACGAGCAGTACTTC,CASSLRGTEYEQYF
TRBV27,NA,TRBD1,TRBJ1-4,TGTGCCAGCAGTCCCCGCCCGGGACAGGGTGGGTGGGAAAAACTGTTTTTT,CASSPRPGQGGWEKLFF
TRBV11-2,NA,NA,TRBJ2-5,TGTGCCAGCAGCTTAGACTACCAAGAGACCCAGTACTTC,CASSLDYQETQYF
TRBV18,NA,NA,TRBJ1-4,TGTGCCAGCTCACCACGGCCAGGAGCAACTAATGAAAAACTGTTTTTT,CASSPRPGATNEKLFF
TRBV5-1,NA,NA,TRBJ1-1,TGCGCCAGCAGCTTACAGGGCCGGGGCACTGAAGCTTTCTTT,CASSLQGRGTEAFF
TRBV6-6,NA,NA,TRBJ2-1,TGTGCCAGCACCAAAGTGAATGAGCAGTTCTTC,CASTKVNEQFF
TRBV5-1,NA,TRBD1,TRBJ1-1,TGCGCCAGCAGCCAGGGGGCTTCGACTGAAGCTTTCTTT,CASSQGASTEAFF
TRBV5-1,NA,TRBD1,TRBJ2-5,TGCGCCAGCAGCCTCGGGCCGGGACAGGAGAAGACCCAGTACTTC,CASSLGPGQEKTQYF
TRBV13,NA,NA,TRBJ2-1,TGTGCCAGCAGCTTAGCTGTTCGCGGAGTCAGGGAGCAGTTCTTC,CASSLAVRGVREQFF
TRBV6-6,NA,TRBD1,TRBJ2-6,TGTGCCATCCGACAGGGAGGGGCCAACGTCCTGACTTTC,CAIRQGGANVLTF
TRBV5-1,few,TRBD1,TRBJ2-1,TGCGCCAGCAGCCCGCGACAGGGGGATCCCTACAATGAGCAGTTCTTC,CASSPRQGDPYNEQFF
TRBV5-1,NA,NA,TRBJ2-2,TGCGCCAGCAGCCAGGCGAACACCGGGGAGCTGTTTTTT,CASSQANTGELFF
TRBV6-5,few,NA,TRBJ1-1,TGTGCCAGCAGTCCGGGTCTTTCTGAAGCTTTCTTT,CASSPGLSEAFF
TRBV29-1,NA,NA,TRBJ1-2,TGCAGCGTTGACCAGGGAAACTATGGCTACACCTTC,CSVDQGNYGYTF